Shown below are 30 T cell receptor beta chains from a single sample sequenced in a study of T cell repertoires in cytomegalovirus infection. Their antigens remain unidentified. TCRdb re-called the reads with MiXCR, one entry per CDR3 protein. The sample shows around 130,000 distinct CDR3 sequences, roughly a quarter of them seen only once. The sample was PBMCs, sequenced either directly or after in vitro stimulation (not recorded which). The receptor source for this set is a human donor in good health (CMV status not recorded). Some clones in this sample may be carry-over from other donors' samples.

This clonotype was found many times. The chain combines TRBV6-1 with TRBJ2-7; perhaps TRBD1 as D (6 bases). Per the germline V gene, CDR1 is MNHNS and CDR2 is SASEGT. V was trimmed by 7 bases and J by 1 base, leaving 14 bases between them. CDR3 size: 14 residues. The CDR3 nucleotides are TGTGCCAGCACGGTAAACAGGGCGTCCTACGAGCAGTACTTC. Translation gives CASTVNRASYEQYF.

Ten or more counts support this clonotype. This chain uses TRBV7-2 with TRBJ1-2; the match to TRBD1 covers 9 bases. The germline V gene has CDR1 SGHTA and CDR2 FQGNSA. This CDR3 region has 14 residues. V shed 5 bases and J 4 bases; nucleotides not matched to a gene: 5. The CDR3 protein is CASSPGTGLYGYTF. CDR3 coding DNA: TGTGCCAGCAGCCCCGGGACAGGGCTCTATGGCTACACCTTC.

This clonotype was counted a few times. This chain joins TRBV19 and TRBJ2-4, with 7 nucleotides matching TRBD1. V shed 5 bases, J shed 0 bases, and the junction held 7 bases outside the gene matches. The germline V gene has CDR1 LNHDA and CDR2 SQIVND (reference sequence). The CDR3 sequence is 16 residues long. In nucleotides, the CDR3 is TGTGCCAGTAGTCCCCGACAGGGAATAGCCAAAAACATTCAGTACTTC. This encodes CASSPRQGIAKNIQYF.

The chain links TRBV27 to TRBJ1-2; tentative D call: TRBD1 (5 bases). This CDR3 comprises 13 residues. Trimming took 2 bases from V and 7 from J, leaving 11 bases between them. Germline CDR1 reads MNHEY; CDR2 reads SMNVEV (reference sequence). The CDR3 nucleotides read TGTGCCAGCAGTTTACGGGACTCTGGTGGCTACACCTTC. Protein product: CASSLRDSGGYTF.

Remarks on this clonotype: This sequence may be a read error, since a much larger clone differs from it by one base. This chain uses TRBV12-3 or TRBV12-4 with TRBJ2-3; no reliable D call. The CDR3 has 15 residues. CDR3 sequence reads: CASSFRRRQTDMQYF. The CDR3 DNA reads TGTGCCAGCAGTTTTAGGAGAAGGCAAACAGATATGCAGTATTTT.

The chain couples TRBV12-3 or TRBV12-4 to TRBJ2-7; D not resolved. This CDR3 spans 15 amino acids. V lost 6 bases and J 0 bases, leaving 15 bases between the germline ends. CDR3 nucleotide sequence: TGTGCCAGCAGCCGTGGTGGTAGCAACTCCTACGAGCAGTACTTC. Encoded protein: CASSRGGSNSYEQYF.

This clonotype was recorded at least ten times. V usage is TRBV7-8 and J usage is TRBJ2-1, with D possibly called TRBD1 or TRBD2 (5 bases each). CDR3 length equals 15 residues. V was pared by 0 bases and J by 10 bases, with 16 bases between. Germline V gene sequence: CDR1 SGHVS, CDR2 FQNEAQ. The CDR3 coding sequence is TGTGCCAGCAGCTTAGCGGGGACCTCCCGCAGGGAGCAGTTCTTC. Translating gives CASSLAGTSRREQFF.

The CDR3 loop reads CASNLWAGGAGEKLFF. CDR3 sequence (DNA): TGTGCCAGCAACCTTTGGGCCGGGGGAGCAGGTGAAAAACTGTTTTTT. The chain uses TRBV28 and TRBJ1-4; a possible D gene is TRBD1 (5 bases). The CDR3 sequence is 16 residues long. The V end lost 7 bases, the J end lost 7 bases, and 22 bases lay between the germline ends. Germline V gene data show CDR1 as MDHEN and CDR2 as SYDVKM. The complete variable domain, with remaining parts taken from reference TRBV28 and TRBJ1-4, reads DVKVTQSSRYLVKRTGEKVFLECVQDMDHENMFWYRQDPGLGLRLIYFSYDVKMKEKGDIPEGYSVSREKKERFSLILESASTNQTSMYLCASNLWAGGAGEKLFFGSGTQLSVL.

The rearrangement links TRBV4-1 to TRBJ1-4; the match to TRBD1 covers 12 bases. This CDR3 has 16 amino acids. The germline V gene has CDR1 MGHRA and CDR2 YSYEKL. J was trimmed by 3 bases and V by 3 bases; bases with no gene match: 2. CDR3: CASSQGQGAPNEKLFF. The CDR3 nucleotides read TGCGCCAGCAGCCAGGGACAGGGGGCGCCTAATGAAAAACTGTTTTTT.

V usage is TRBV5-6 and J usage is TRBJ2-7, with TRBD2 matching over 7 bases. This CDR3 region has 15 residues. Per the germline V gene, CDR1 is SGHDT and CDR2 is YYEEEE. The ends lost 0 bases at V and 3 bases at J; junction bases unmatched: 6. This chain's CDR3 is CASSLGPAGLYEQYV. The CDR3 bases are TGTGCCAGCAGCTTGGGGCCAGCGGGGCTCTACGAGCAGTACGTC.

The sample holds a few counts of this clonotype. The chain has TRBV19 and TRBJ2-1, with 9 bases that match TRBD2. The CDR3 length is 14 residues. Germline assignment: CDR1 LNHDA and CDR2 SQIVND (reference sequence). J lost 5 bases, V lost 9 bases, and 8 bases had no gene match. The CDR3 nucleotides read TGTGCCAGCATACAGGCGGGAGGGCACAATGAGCAGTTCTTC. This sequence encodes CASIQAGGHNEQFF.

This chain connects TRBV4-1 to TRBJ2-3, with 8 nucleotides matching TRBD2. The junction had 5 bases not matched to a gene; V was cut back by 2 bases and J by 4 bases. Germline-derived CDR1 and CDR2 are MGHRA and YSYEKL. This CDR3 is built from 15 residues. This CDR3 is CASSQYGLAPDTQYF. Here the CDR3 DNA reads TGCGCCAGCAGCCAATACGGACTAGCCCCAGATACGCAGTATTTT.

This clonotype was seen only a few times. The chain recombines TRBV27 with TRBJ2-7; D is unresolved. This CDR3 spans 14 amino acids. Trimming took 1 base from V and 0 from J, leaving 7 bases between them. The germline V gene encodes CDR1 MNHEY and CDR2 SMNVEV (reference sequence). CDR3 loop: CASSLFSTSYEQYF. The CDR3 DNA reads TGTGCCAGCAGTTTATTCTCCACCTCCTACGAGCAGTACTTC.

The CDR3 is CSARDLSGDNSPLHF. The CDR3 DNA sequence: TGCAGTGCTAGAGACCTCAGCGGTGATAATTCACCCCTCCACTTT. The genes are TRBV20-1 and TRBJ1-6; D remains unclear. V lost 0 bases, J lost 5 bases, and 11 bases lay in between. Looked up from germline, CDR1 is DFQATT and CDR2 is SNEGSKA (reference sequence). This CDR3 contains 15 residues.

V usage is TRBV29-1 and J usage is TRBJ1-1, with unresolved D. This CDR3 comprises 13 residues. The germline gives CDR1 SQVTM, CDR2 ANQGSEA. Between the trimmed V and J ends, which lost 3 bases and 3 bases, there was a span of 11 bases. In DNA, the CDR3 is TGCAGCGTTGATTTAGTGCTACACACTGAAGCTTTCTTT. It specifies CSVDLVLHTEAFF. The whole variable domain, remainder taken from reference TRBV29-1 and TRBJ1-1, is SAVISQKPSRDICQRGTSLTIQCQVDSQVTMMFWYRQQPGQSLTLIATANQGSEATYESGFVIDKFPISRPNLTFSTLTVSNMSPEDSSIYLCSVDLVLHTEAFFGQGTRLTVV.

The chain recombines TRBV6-2 or TRBV6-3 with TRBJ2-7; D is possibly TRBD1 (6 bases). There are 13 residues in the CDR3. V lost 7 bases, J lost 3 bases, and 13 bases lay in between. Germline lookup yields CDR1 MNHEY and CDR2 SVGEGT. CDR3 coding DNA: TGTGCCAGCAAGCCGGGACATATCTACGAGCAGTACTTC. It yields the protein CASKPGHIYEQYF.

The chain is built from TRBV4-1 and TRBJ2-1; possibly TRBD2 for D (6 bases). V was cut by 0 bases and J by 2 bases, with 14 bases left in between. Germline V CDR1 and CDR2: MGHRA, YSYEKL. This CDR3 spans 17 amino acids. The CDR3 protein is CASSQESGGYTYNEQFF. The CDR3 DNA reads as TGCGCCAGCAGCCAAGAATCTGGGGGGTATACCTACAATGAGCAGTTCTTC.

J is TRBJ1-2 and V is TRBV12-3 or TRBV12-4, with a weak D call TRBD1 (6 bases). CDR3 length: 14 residues. Between the trimmed V and J ends, which lost 3 bases and 1 base, there was a span of 9 bases. CDR3 loop: CASSLTGRNYGYTF. CDR3 nucleotide sequence: TGTGCCAGCAGTTTGACAGGCCGTAACTATGGCTACACCTTC.

Only a few counts were recorded for this clonotype. The chain recombines TRBV5-4 with TRBJ2-3; D is uncertain. The CDR3 totals 14 residues. V was trimmed by 0 bases and J by 0 bases, leaving 5 bases between them. Per the germline V gene, CDR1 is SGHNT and CDR2 is YYREEE (reference sequence). The CDR3 DNA is TGTGCCAGCAGCTTGGATCGAAGCACAGATACGCAGTATTTT. Amino acid sequence: CASSLDRSTDTQYF. Together with reference TRBV5-4 and TRBJ2-3, the CDR3 gives the full variable domain: ETGVTQSPTHLIKTRGQQVTLRCSSQSGHNTVSWYQQALGQGPQFIFQYYREEENGRGNFPPRFSGLQFPNYSSELNVNALELDDSALYLCASSLDRSTDTQYFGPGTRLTVL.

This clonotype was seen a handful of times. This chain joins TRBV7-8 and TRBJ1-3; 7 bases align to TRBD1. V lost 4 bases and J lost 5; bases outside the gene matches: 11. The CDR3 runs to 16 residues. Germline loops: CDR1 SGHVS, CDR2 FQNEAQ. CDR3 loop: CASSSQDRRPRNTIYF. The CDR3 DNA is TGTGCCAGCAGCTCCCAGGACAGGCGCCCAAGAAACACCATATATTTT.

This clonotype was observed a few times. V usage is TRBV14 and J usage is TRBJ1-1; D is uncertain. Trimming removed 4 bases from V and 1 base from J, with 16 bases in between. This CDR3 is 16 amino acids long. The germline V gene encodes CDR1 SGHDN and CDR2 FVKESK. CDR3 sequence: CASSPLSDGGNTEAFF. The CDR3 region has the DNA TGTGCCAGCAGCCCCCTCTCCGACGGAGGGAACACTGAAGCTTTCTTT.

The table lists this clonotype with many counts. J is TRBJ1-1 and V is TRBV28, with a tentative D call TRBD1 (5 bases). Between the trimmed V and J ends, which lost 6 bases and 0 bases, there was a span of 20 bases. The CDR3 extends over 17 amino acids. Germline V gene sequence: CDR1 MDHEN, CDR2 SYDVKM. The CDR3 DNA sequence: TGTGCCAGCAGCGCACCGTCGGGGGAGGTCATGAACACTGAAGCTTTCTTT. Translation: CASSAPSGEVMNTEAFF.

There are many counts of this clonotype. The V call is TRBV4-1, the J call TRBJ1-4, with 9 bases fitting TRBD1. The CDR3 length is 15 residues. Unmatched junction bases numbered 0, after V lost 0 bases and J lost 4 bases. Germline CDR1 MGHRA, CDR2 YSYEKL. CDR3 DNA: TGCGCCAGCAGCCAAGAGGGACAGGGTAATGAAAAACTGTTTTTT. It encodes CASSQEGQGNEKLFF.

This clonotype appeared many times. J is TRBJ1-1 and V is TRBV7-2; D ambiguous. The germline V and J ends were trimmed by 5 bases and 3 bases, with 10 bases remaining between them. The CDR3 runs 13 residues. Germline CDR1 SGHTA, CDR2 FQGNSA. CDR3 coding DNA: TGTGCCAGCAGCACAGCCAAGGACACTGAAGCTTTCTTT. It is translated as CASSTAKDTEAFF.

The sample holds a few counts of this clonotype. The CDR3 sequence: CASSQGLPPDTQYF. In DNA, the CDR3 is TGTGCCAGCAGCCAGGGTCTTCCGCCAGATACGCAGTATTTT. The chain uses TRBV7-3 and TRBJ2-3; D is possibly TRBD1 (5 bases). Per germline, CDR1 SGHTA and CDR2 FQGTGA. Trimming removed 5 bases from V and 4 bases from J, with 13 bases in between. CDR3 length: 14 residues.

This clonotype came up a few times. V is TRBV28 and J is TRBJ1-2; the D gene is possibly TRBD1 (5 bases). The CDR3 sequence is 14 residues long. Trimming pared 7 bases from V and 0 bases from J, leaving 12 bases between. In germline, CDR1 is MDHEN, CDR2 SYDVKM. For the CDR3, the DNA is TGTGCCAGCACCCGTGGGGGTCCTAACTATGGCTACACCTTC. The encoded protein is CASTRGGPNYGYTF.

With respect to this clonotype: One end of the junction varies from germline; a read error may be responsible. In nucleotides, the CDR3 is TGCCCCACCGGGGTCACGGGCAAAAACATTCAGTACTTC. It codes for CPTGVTGKNIQYF. The chain has TRBV19 and TRBJ2-4; tentatively, D is TRBD2 (5 bases). CDR3 length: 13 amino acids. Germline lookup yields CDR1 LNHDA and CDR2 SQIVND (reference sequence). Based on the CDR3 plus reference TRBV19 and TRBJ2-4, the full variable domain is DGGITQSPKYLFRKEGQNVTLSCEQNLNHDAMYWYRQDPGQGLRLIYYSQIVNDFQKGDIAEGYSVSREKKESFPLTVTSAQKNPTAFYLCPTGVTGKNIQYFGAGTRLSVL.

The chain joins TRBV12-3 or TRBV12-4 to TRBJ2-3, with D tentatively TRBD2 (5 bases). Deletions cut 7 bases from V and 4 bases from J, with 15 bases between. CDR3 size: 14 residues. Written as DNA, the CDR3 is TGTGCCAGCACCCCCGGGGTAGGGCCAGATACGCAGTATTTT. Its translation is CASTPGVGPDTQYF.

The CDR3 DNA is TGTGCCAGTTTCCCCACAGGATCCGGGACTGAAGCTTTCTTT. Translating gives CASFPTGSGTEAFF. The gene calls are TRBV28 and TRBJ1-1; possible D gene TRBD1, 5 bases. The germline gives CDR1 MDHEN, CDR2 SYDVKM. This CDR3 spans 14 amino acids. Between the trimmed V and J ends, which lost 9 bases and 5 bases, there was a span of 19 bases.

This clonotype was seen only a few times. In nucleotides, the CDR3 is TGTGCCAGTACCCAAATGCCGGGACAGGGGGCCAACAATGAGCAGTTCTTC. This gives the protein CASTQMPGQGANNEQFF. This chain uses TRBV19 with TRBJ2-1; 12 bases align to TRBD1. This CDR3 is built from 17 residues. Losses at the gene ends were 7 bases for V and 5 bases for J; bases not matched to a gene: 12. The germline CDR1 and CDR2 sequences are LNHDA and SQIVND (reference sequence).